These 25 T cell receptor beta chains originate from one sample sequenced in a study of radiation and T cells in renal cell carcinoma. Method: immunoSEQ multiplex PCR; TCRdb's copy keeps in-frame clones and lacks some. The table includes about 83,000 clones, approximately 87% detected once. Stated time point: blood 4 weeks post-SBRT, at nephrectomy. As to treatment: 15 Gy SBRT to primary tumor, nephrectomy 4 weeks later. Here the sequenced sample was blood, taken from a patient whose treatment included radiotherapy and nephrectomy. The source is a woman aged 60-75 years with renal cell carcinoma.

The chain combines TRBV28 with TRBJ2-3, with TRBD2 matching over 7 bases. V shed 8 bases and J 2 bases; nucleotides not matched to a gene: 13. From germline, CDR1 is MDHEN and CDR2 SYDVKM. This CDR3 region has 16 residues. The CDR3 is CASGRGALTVTDTQYF. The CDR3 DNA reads TGTGCCAGCGGGAGGGGAGCCCTAACAGTCACAGATACGCAGTATTTT.

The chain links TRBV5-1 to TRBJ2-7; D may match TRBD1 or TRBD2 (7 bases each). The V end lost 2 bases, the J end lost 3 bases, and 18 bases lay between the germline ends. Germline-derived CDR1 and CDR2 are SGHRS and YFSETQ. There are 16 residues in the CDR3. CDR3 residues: CASSFTTQGGHYEQYF. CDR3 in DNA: TGCGCCAGCAGCTTTACTACTCAGGGGGGGCACTACGAGCAGTACTTC.

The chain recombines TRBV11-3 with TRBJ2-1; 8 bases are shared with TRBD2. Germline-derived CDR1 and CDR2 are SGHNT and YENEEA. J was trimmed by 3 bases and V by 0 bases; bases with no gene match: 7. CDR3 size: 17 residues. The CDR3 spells CASSLEASGSSYNEQFF. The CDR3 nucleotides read TGTGCCAGCAGCTTAGAGGCAAGCGGGAGTAGCTACAATGAGCAGTTCTTC. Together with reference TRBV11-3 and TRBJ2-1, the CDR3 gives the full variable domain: EAGVVQSPRYKIIEKKQPVAFWCNPISGHNTLYWYLQNLGQGPELLIRYENEEAVDDSQLPKDRFSAERLKGVDSTLKIQPAELGDSAVYLCASSLEASGSSYNEQFFGPGTRLTVL.

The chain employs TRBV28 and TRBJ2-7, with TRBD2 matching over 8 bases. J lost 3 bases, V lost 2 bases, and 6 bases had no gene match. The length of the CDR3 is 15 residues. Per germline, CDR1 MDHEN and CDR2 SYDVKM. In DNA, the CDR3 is TGTGCCAGCAGTTTAAGCAGCGGGAGATACTACGAGCAGTACTTC. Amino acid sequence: CASSLSSGRYYEQYF. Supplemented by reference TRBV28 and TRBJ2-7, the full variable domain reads DVKVTQSSRYLVKRTGEKVFLECVQDMDHENMFWYRQDPGLGLRLIYFSYDVKMKEKGDIPEGYSVSREKKERFSLILESASTNQTSMYLCASSLSSGRYYEQYFGPGTRLTVT.

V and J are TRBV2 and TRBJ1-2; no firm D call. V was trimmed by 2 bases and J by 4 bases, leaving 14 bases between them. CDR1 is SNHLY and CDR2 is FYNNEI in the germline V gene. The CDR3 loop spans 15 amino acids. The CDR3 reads CASSENKFFIYGYTF. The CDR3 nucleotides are TGTGCCAGCAGTGAAAATAAATTTTTCATCTATGGCTACACCTTC.

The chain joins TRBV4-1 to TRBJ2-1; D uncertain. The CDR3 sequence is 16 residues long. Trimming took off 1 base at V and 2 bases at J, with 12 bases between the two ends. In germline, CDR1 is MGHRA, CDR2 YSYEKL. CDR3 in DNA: TGCGCCAGCAGCCAAGGACCCAGCTTAACCTACAATGAGCAGTTCTTC. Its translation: CASSQGPSLTYNEQFF.

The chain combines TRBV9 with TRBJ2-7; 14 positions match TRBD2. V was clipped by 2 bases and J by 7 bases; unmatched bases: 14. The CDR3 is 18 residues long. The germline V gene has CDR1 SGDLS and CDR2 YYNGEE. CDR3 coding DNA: TGTGCCAGCAGCGTTCAATGGTGGGGACTAGCGGGGGCCGGGGAGCAGTACTTC. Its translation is CASSVQWWGLAGAGEQYF.

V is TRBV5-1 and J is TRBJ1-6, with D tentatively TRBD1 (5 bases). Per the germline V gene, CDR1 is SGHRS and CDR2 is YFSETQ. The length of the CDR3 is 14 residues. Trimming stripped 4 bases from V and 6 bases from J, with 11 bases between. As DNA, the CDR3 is TGCGCCAGCAGCCTCGGGACTCGTAATTCACCCCTCCACTTT. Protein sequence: CASSLGTRNSPLHF.

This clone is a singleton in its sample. In DNA, the CDR3 is TGTGCCAGCAGTTACTCGATTCTGTTACAAGAGACCCAGTACTTC. Its translation: CASSYSILLQETQYF. The chain uses TRBV6-5 and TRBJ2-5; D gene ambiguous. Germline lookup yields CDR1 MNHEY and CDR2 SVGAGI. V lost 0 bases and J 2 bases, leaving 10 bases between the germline ends. The CDR3 has 15 amino acids.

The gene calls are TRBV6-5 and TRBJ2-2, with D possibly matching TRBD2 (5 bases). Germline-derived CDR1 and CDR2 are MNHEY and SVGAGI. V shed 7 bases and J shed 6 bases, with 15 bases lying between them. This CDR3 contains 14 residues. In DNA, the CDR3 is TGTGCCAGCAAGGTGCGGGCTTGGGCCGGGGAGCTGTTTTTT. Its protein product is CASKVRAWAGELFF.

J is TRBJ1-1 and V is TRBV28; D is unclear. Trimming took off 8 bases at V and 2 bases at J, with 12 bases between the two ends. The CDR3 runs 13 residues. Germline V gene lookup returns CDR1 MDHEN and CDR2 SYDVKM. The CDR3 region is CASAPSINTEAFF. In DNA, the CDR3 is TGTGCCAGCGCCCCATCGATCAACACTGAAGCTTTCTTT.

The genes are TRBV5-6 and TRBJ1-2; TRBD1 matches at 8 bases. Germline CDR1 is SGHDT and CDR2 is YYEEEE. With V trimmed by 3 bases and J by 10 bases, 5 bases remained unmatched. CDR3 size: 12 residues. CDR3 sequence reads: CASSSGTGPYTF. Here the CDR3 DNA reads TGTGCCAGCAGCTCTGGGACAGGCCCCTACACCTTC.

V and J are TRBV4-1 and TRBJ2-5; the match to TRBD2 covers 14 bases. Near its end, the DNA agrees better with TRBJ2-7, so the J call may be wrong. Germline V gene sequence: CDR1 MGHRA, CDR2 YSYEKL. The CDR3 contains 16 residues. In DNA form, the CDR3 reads TGCGCCAGCAGCCCCGCGACTAGCGGGGGGGCTTACGAGCAGTACTTC. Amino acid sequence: CASSPATSGGAYEQYF.

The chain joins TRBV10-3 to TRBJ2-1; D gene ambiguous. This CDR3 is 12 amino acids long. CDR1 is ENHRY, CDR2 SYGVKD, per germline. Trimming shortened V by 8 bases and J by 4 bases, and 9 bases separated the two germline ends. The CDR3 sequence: CAIGPEYNEQFF. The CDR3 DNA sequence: TGTGCCATCGGCCCCGAGTACAATGAGCAGTTCTTC.

DNA for the CDR3: TGTGCCACCAGCAGAGATCTAGGAGAAAGCTACGAGCAGTACTTC. Translation gives CATSRDLGESYEQYF. J is TRBJ2-7 and V is TRBV15; no reliable D call. Germline CDR1 is LNHNV and CDR2 is YYDKDF (reference sequence). The CDR3 sequence is 15 residues long. Trimming cost V 0 bases and J 3 bases, with 12 bases left between them.

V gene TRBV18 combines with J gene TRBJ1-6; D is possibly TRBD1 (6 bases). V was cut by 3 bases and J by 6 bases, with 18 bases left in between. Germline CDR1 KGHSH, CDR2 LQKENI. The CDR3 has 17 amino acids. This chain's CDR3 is CASSPNGQTGTNSPLHF. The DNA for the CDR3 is TGTGCCAGCTCACCCAACGGACAGACGGGAACTAATTCACCCCTCCACTTT.

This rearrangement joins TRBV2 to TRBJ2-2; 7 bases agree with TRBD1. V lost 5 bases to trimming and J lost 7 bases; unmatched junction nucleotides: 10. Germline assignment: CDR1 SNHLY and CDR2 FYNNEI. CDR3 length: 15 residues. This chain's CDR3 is CASSFSRGLGGELFF. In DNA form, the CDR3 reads TGTGCCAGCAGTTTTAGTAGGGGGCTCGGCGGGGAGCTGTTTTTT.

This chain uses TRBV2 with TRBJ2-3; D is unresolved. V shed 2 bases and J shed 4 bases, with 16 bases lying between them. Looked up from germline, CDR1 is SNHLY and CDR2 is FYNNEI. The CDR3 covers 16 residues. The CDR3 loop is CASSELEGLNADTQYF. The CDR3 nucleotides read TGTGCCAGCAGTGAACTAGAAGGGTTGAACGCAGATACGCAGTATTTT. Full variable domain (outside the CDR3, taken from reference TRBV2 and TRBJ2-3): EPEVTQTPSHQVTQMGQEVILRCVPISNHLYFYWYRQILGQKVEFLVSFYNNEISEKSEIFDDQFSVERPDGSNFTLKIRSTKLEDSAMYFCASSELEGLNADTQYFGPGTRLTVL.

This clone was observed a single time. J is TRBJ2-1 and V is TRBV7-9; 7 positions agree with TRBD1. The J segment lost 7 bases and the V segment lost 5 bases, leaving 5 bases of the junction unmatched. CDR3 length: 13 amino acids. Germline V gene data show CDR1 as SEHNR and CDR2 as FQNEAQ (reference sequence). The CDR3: CASSLTGDNEQFF. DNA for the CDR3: TGTGCCAGCAGCCTCACAGGGGATAATGAGCAGTTCTTC.

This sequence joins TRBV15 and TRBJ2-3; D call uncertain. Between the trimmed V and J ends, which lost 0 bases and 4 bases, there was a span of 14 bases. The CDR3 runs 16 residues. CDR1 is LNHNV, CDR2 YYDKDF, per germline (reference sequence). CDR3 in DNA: TGTGCCACCAGCAGAGACGGGTTTGACCACTCAGATACGCAGTATTTT. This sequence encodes CATSRDGFDHSDTQYF.

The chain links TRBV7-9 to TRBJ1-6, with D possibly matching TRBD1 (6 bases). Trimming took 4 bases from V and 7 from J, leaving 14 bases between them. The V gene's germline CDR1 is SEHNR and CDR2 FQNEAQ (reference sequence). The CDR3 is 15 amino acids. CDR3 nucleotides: TGTGCCAGCAGCTCGTCGACAGGAATGAATTCACCCCTCCACTTT. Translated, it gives CASSSSTGMNSPLHF.

The CDR3 here is CASRASGNTGELFF. The CDR3 DNA follows: TGTGCCAGCAGAGCTAGCGGCAACACCGGGGAGCTGTTTTTT. The chain carries TRBV6-6 and TRBJ2-2; 7 bases align to TRBD2. The ends lost 6 bases at V and 2 bases at J; junction bases unmatched: 3. The CDR3 runs 14 residues. The germline V gene encodes CDR1 MNHNY and CDR2 SVGAGI (reference sequence).

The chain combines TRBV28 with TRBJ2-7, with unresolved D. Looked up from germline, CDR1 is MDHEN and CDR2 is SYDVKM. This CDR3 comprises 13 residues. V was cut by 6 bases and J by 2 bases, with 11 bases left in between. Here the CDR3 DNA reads TGTGCCAGCAGCCGCACTACGACCTACGAGCAGTACTTC. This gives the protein CASSRTTTYEQYF.

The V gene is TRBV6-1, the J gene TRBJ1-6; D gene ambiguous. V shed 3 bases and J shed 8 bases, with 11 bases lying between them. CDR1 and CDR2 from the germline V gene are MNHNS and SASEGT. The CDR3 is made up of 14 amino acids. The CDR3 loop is CASSDNRMDSPLHF. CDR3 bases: TGTGCCAGCAGTGATAACAGAATGGATTCACCCCTCCACTTT.

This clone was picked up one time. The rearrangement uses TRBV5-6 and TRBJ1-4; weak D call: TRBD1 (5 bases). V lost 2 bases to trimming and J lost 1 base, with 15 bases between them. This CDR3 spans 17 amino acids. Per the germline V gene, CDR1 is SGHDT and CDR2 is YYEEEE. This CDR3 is CASSFRGGVQTNEKLFF. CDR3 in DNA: TGTGCCAGCAGCTTTAGGGGAGGGGTTCAAACTAATGAAAAACTGTTTTTT. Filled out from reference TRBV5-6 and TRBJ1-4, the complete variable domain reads DAGVTQSPTHLIKTRGQQVTLRCSPKSGHDTVSWYQQALGQGPQFIFQYYEEEERQRGNFPDRFSGHQFPNYSSELNVNALLLGDSALYLCASSFRGGVQTNEKLFFGSGTQLSVL.